The 22 T cell receptor beta chains below all came from one sample that was sequenced in a study of molecular identifiers for immune sequencing clone quantification. MiXCR, run by TCRdb on the PCR reads, gives a single entry per CDR3 protein. The sample has about 640,000 distinct CDR3 sequences; just under 20% are singletons. Input material: naive CD8+ T cells from blood, with Jurkat cell RNA spiked in. Subset: FACS-sorted CD8+CD4-CCR7+CD45RA+ naive T cells. The receptors were sampled from a human donor in good health. Some libraries in this study had Jurkat cell RNA spiked in.

This clonotype was seen more than once but under ten times. The CDR3 region has the DNA TGTGCCAGCAGCCGGGGACAGGTCCTGGCCCTGAACTCCTACGAGCAGTACTTC. It encodes CASSRGQVLALNSYEQYF. J is TRBJ2-7 and V is TRBV3-1, with 8 bases matching TRBD1. The germline V gene has CDR1 LGHDT and CDR2 YNNKEL (reference sequence). J gave up 0 bases and V 4 bases, and 14 bases lay outside the gene matches. The CDR3 length is 18 residues.

This clonotype was detected ten times or more. J is TRBJ2-7 and V is TRBV7-9; D may correspond to TRBD1 or TRBD2 (5 bases each). The V gene's germline CDR1 is SEHNR and CDR2 FQNEAQ (reference sequence). With 1 base removed from V and 6 bases from J, the gap between germline ends came to 22 bases. The CDR3 loop spans 17 amino acids. The CDR3 nucleotides read TGTGCCAGCAGCTTAGTTCAGTTCGGAGAGTTTGGGGGCGAGCAGTACTTC. Amino acids: CASSLVQFGEFGGEQYF. The whole variable domain, filled in from reference TRBV7-9 and TRBJ2-7, reads DTGVSQNPRHKITKRGQNVTFRCDPISEHNRLYWYRQTLGQGPEFLTYFQNEAQLEKSRLLSDRFSAERPKGSFSTLEIQRTEQGDSAMYLCASSLVQFGEFGGEQYFGPGTRLTVT.

This clonotype has ten or more counts. The chain has TRBV30 and TRBJ1-1; D gene uncertain. The V end lost 3 bases, the J end lost 0 bases, and 5 bases lay between the germline ends. The CDR3 contains 12 residues. Germline CDR1 is GTSNPN and CDR2 is SVGIG (reference sequence). Written as DNA, the CDR3 is TGTGCCTGGAGCCCTTTGAACACTGAAGCTTTCTTT. This gives the protein CAWSPLNTEAFF.

As regards this clonotype: Possible read error: a much larger clone is one base away. The gene calls are TRBV18 and TRBJ2-2, with a weak D call TRBD1 (5 bases). The CDR3 loop spans 15 amino acids. The V end was cut by 5 bases, the J end by 4 bases, with 14 bases between. The V gene's germline CDR1 is KGHSH and CDR2 LQKENI. CDR3 amino acids: CASSCPTVGTGELFF. The CDR3 DNA is TGTGCCAGCTCATGTCCGACAGTGGGCACCGGGGAGCTGTTTTTT.

This clonotype showed up many times. In nucleotides, the CDR3 is TGTGCCAGCAGTAAACTAGCGGGAGGGCCTCCAGATACGCAGTATTTT. This translates into CASSKLAGGPPDTQYF. The chain employs TRBV27 and TRBJ2-3; 13 nucleotides line up with TRBD2. This CDR3 comprises 16 residues. V was clipped by 5 bases and J by 4 bases; unmatched bases: 6. Per germline, CDR1 MNHEY and CDR2 SMNVEV (reference sequence).

This clonotype occurred many times. CDR3 region: CSVRDLNTGELFF. CDR3 sequence (DNA): TGCAGCGTCCGGGACTTGAACACCGGGGAGCTGTTTTTT. This chain joins TRBV29-1 and TRBJ2-2, with D possibly TRBD2 on 6 matching bases. This CDR3 region has 13 residues. Germline lookup yields CDR1 SQVTM and CDR2 ANQGSEA. V was trimmed by 6 bases and J by 1 base, leaving 9 bases between them.

Ten or more counts support this clonotype. This chain uses TRBV20-1 with TRBJ1-4, with D unresolved. Germline CDR1 reads DFQATT; CDR2 reads SNEGSKA (reference sequence). The CDR3 extends over 16 amino acids. The V end lost 2 bases, the J end lost 0 bases, and 13 bases lay between the germline ends. CDR3 sequence (DNA): TGCAGTGCTAGACAAGCCGATGATGCAACTAATGAAAAACTGTTTTTT. This codes for CSARQADDATNEKLFF.

This clonotype was recorded many times. J is TRBJ1-1 and V is TRBV7-9; D gene unclear. The CDR3 spans 14 residues. Trimming removed 4 bases from V and 11 bases from J, with 20 bases in between. In germline, CDR1 is SEHNR, CDR2 FQNEAQ (reference sequence). CDR3 sequence reads: CASSSIGRGARAFF. The CDR3 bases are TGTGCCAGCAGCTCCATCGGTCGAGGCGCACGGGCTTTCTTT. Full variable domain (rest looked up from reference TRBV7-9 and TRBJ1-1): DTGVSQNPRHKITKRGQNVTFRCDPISEHNRLYWYRQTLGQGPEFLTYFQNEAQLEKSRLLSDRFSAERPKGSFSTLEIQRTEQGDSAMYLCASSSIGRGARAFFGQGTRLTVV.

In its sample, this clonotype was seen a few times. The chain is built from TRBV12-3 or TRBV12-4 and TRBJ2-2, with D uncertain. Trimming left V 10 bases short and J 4 bases short, with 13 bases between. The CDR3 is 13 residues long. The CDR3 spells CAIPARGTGELFF. CDR3 nucleotides: TGTGCCATCCCCGCGCGTGGCACCGGGGAGCTGTTTTTT.

This rearrangement joins TRBV30 to TRBJ2-3; D perhaps matches TRBD2 (6 bases). Trimming took off 5 bases at V and 1 base at J, with 13 bases between the two ends. From germline, CDR1 is GTSNPN and CDR2 SVGIG (reference sequence). The CDR3 has 14 residues. The CDR3: CAWGGLVGTDTQYF. The CDR3 DNA follows: TGTGCCTGGGGGGGACTGGTGGGCACAGATACGCAGTATTTT.

This clonotype was picked up many times. This chain joins TRBV3-1 and TRBJ2-4; no definite D call. The CDR3 sequence is 17 residues long. Germline loops: CDR1 LGHDT, CDR2 YNNKEL (reference sequence). Between the trimmed V and J ends, which lost 1 base and 0 bases, there was a span of 13 bases. In DNA, the CDR3 is TGTGCCAGCAGCCAAGGTCGGCAGCCCTTAGCCAAAAACATTCAGTACTTC. Amino acids: CASSQGRQPLAKNIQYF.

This clonotype was detected only a few times. A read error is possible here, since a much larger clone lies one base away. V usage is TRBV4-3 and J usage is TRBJ2-3, with 9 bases that match TRBD2. The CDR3 runs 17 residues. CDR1 is LGHNA and CDR2 is YSLEER in the germline V gene. CDR3 in amino acids: CASSQDRAGGPTDSQYF. The CDR3 nucleotides read TGCGCCAGCAGCCAAGATCGAGCGGGAGGTCCGACAGATTCGCAGTATTTT.

This clonotype was recorded many times. The chain recombines TRBV3-1 with TRBJ1-2; the D gene is possibly TRBD1 (5 bases). The V and J ends lost 2 bases and 2 bases respectively, with 9 bases between them. The germline gives CDR1 LGHDT, CDR2 YNNKEL (reference sequence). The length of the CDR3 is 14 residues. CDR3 bases: TGTGCCAGCAGCCAATTCGCAGGGAACTATGGCTACACCTTC. It specifies CASSQFAGNYGYTF.

The table lists this clonotype with many counts. Here the CDR3 reads CSARDADREWGSNQPQHF. The CDR3 bases are TGCAGTGCTAGAGACGCCGACAGGGAGTGGGGTAGCAATCAGCCCCAGCATTTT. V gene TRBV20-1 combines with J gene TRBJ1-5; 7 nucleotides agree with TRBD1. V lost 0 bases to trimming and J lost 0 bases; unmatched junction nucleotides: 11. CDR1 is DFQATT, CDR2 SNEGSKA, per germline (reference sequence). This CDR3 is built from 18 residues.

The chain is built from TRBV9 and TRBJ1-1; perhaps TRBD1 as D (5 bases). Per germline, CDR1 SGDLS and CDR2 YYNGEE. Deletions cut 0 bases from V and 4 bases from J, with 10 bases between. This CDR3 has 14 residues. DNA of the CDR3: TGTGCCAGCAGCGTAGGCAAGGGACTCACTGAAGCTTTCTTT. Protein product: CASSVGKGLTEAFF.

This clonotype occurred a few times. This sequence joins TRBV5-1 and TRBJ2-7; 11 bases align to TRBD1. Germline V CDR1 and CDR2: SGHRS, YFSETQ. V trimming: 4 bases; J trimming: 4 bases; junction bases outside the gene matches: 19. The CDR3 is 19 amino acids. CDR3 residues: CASSPSPVTGTGGSYEQYF. Written as DNA, the CDR3 is TGCGCCAGCAGCCCCAGCCCGGTGACCGGGACAGGGGGAAGTTACGAGCAGTACTTC.

There are a few counts of this clonotype. This may come from a read error, since a much larger clone is one base off. The V gene is TRBV21-1, the J gene TRBJ2-3; TRBD2, the table's D call, lacks a check against the DNA. TRBV21-1 is flagged as a pseudogene. There are 18 residues in the CDR3. CDR3 protein: CASSKVDPSSASTDTQYF. The CDR3 nucleotides read TGTGCCAGCAGCAAAGTAGACCCTAGCAGTGCTAGCACAGATACGCAGTATTTT.

The chain links TRBV19 to TRBJ2-5; maybe TRBD2 (5 bases). The germline V and J ends were trimmed by 5 bases and 7 bases, with 20 bases remaining between them. This CDR3 contains 15 residues. Germline CDR1 and CDR2: LNHDA and SQIVND (reference sequence). This chain's CDR3 is CASSAGIGYDGTQYF. The CDR3 region has the DNA TGTGCCAGTAGTGCCGGGATAGGCTATGACGGGACCCAGTACTTC.

This clonotype was observed at least ten times. This CDR3 reads CASSRSWDNEKLFF. In nucleotides, the CDR3 is TGCGCCAGCAGCCGGTCATGGGATAATGAAAAACTGTTTTTT. This sequence joins TRBV4-3 and TRBJ1-4; D gene ambiguous. The CDR3 is made up of 14 amino acids. Trimming pared 4 bases from V and 4 bases from J, leaving 10 bases between. Germline assignment: CDR1 LGHNA and CDR2 YSLEER.

This clonotype was counted ten times or more. The chain links TRBV27 to TRBJ2-3, with 9 nucleotides matching TRBD2. Germline loops: CDR1 MNHEY, CDR2 SMNVEV (reference sequence). The V and J ends lost 4 bases and 0 bases, in that order; junction bases with no gene match: 11. The CDR3 covers 18 residues. This CDR3 reads CASSSPDGLARSTDTQYF. CDR3 coding DNA: TGTGCCAGCAGTTCCCCCGACGGACTAGCGAGAAGCACAGATACGCAGTATTTT.

V and J are TRBV28 and TRBJ2-7; D ambiguous. CDR3 length equals 12 residues. Looked up from germline, CDR1 is MDHEN and CDR2 is SYDVKM. The CDR3 here is CATWVVEYEQYF. The CDR3 bases are TGTGCGACCTGGGTGGTGGAGTACGAGCAGTACTTC.

Of note for this clonotype: Possible read error: a much larger clone is one base away. The chain couples TRBV6-5 to TRBJ1-1; D not resolved. The CDR3 covers 14 residues. Germline-derived CDR1 and CDR2 are MNHEY and SVGAGI. V shed 5 bases and J shed 0 bases, with 10 bases lying between them. In DNA form, the CDR3 reads TGTGCCAGCAGTCCGCGAACACTGAACACTGAAGCTTTCTTT. Protein sequence: CASSPRTLNTEAFF.